This T cell receptor beta chain emerged from a study of blood T cell repertoires in COVID-19. At the level of the study: PBMCs, B-cell-depleted T cells, or T cells provided the cDNA or gDNA that made up the material.

Original data processing: Amplification of reference gene primers was used by the study to estimate nucleated cell counts. Using immunoSEQ multiplex PCR, the repertoire was profiled, and TCRdb retains in-frame clones only, with some absent. V and J calls and clone size are as listed in that table; D and trimming were resolved from the DNA. The sample holds about 130,000 clones, roughly nine tenths seen once. CDR1 is LGHNA, CDR2 YNFKEQ, per germline. Trimming took 0 bases from V and 0 from J, leaving 12 bases between them. The CDR3 is made up of 17 amino acids. This clone showed up just a few times. V and J are TRBV4-2 and TRBJ1-3; no definite D call. The sequence was obtained from a woman aged 70-85 years with COVID-19, enrolled during active disease. The sample consisted of peripheral blood. The CDR3 nucleotides read TGTGCCAGCAGCCAAGAACTGGGCCGCTACTCTGGAAACACCATATATTTT. This translates into CASSQELGRYSGNTIYF.